This T cell receptor beta chain appears in the sequencing data of a study of T cells in Graves' hyperthyroidism and ophthalmopathy. Overall study findings and caveats: Most thyroid clonotypes that were expanded above 0.001 also turned up in blood. Prediction of ophthalmopathy progression came a median around 6.1 months pre-onset.

Blood was sampled at initial diagnosis of hyperthyroidism, prior to onset of any ophthalmopathy symptoms. This CDR3 comprises 16 residues. Deletions cut 0 bases from V and 1 base from J, with 11 bases between. Germline lookup yields CDR1 SGHDT and CDR2 YYEEEE. TCR beta CDR3 sequences were amplified from RNA transcripts. The HTBI primer set was used in a first-round RT-PCR of the TCR CDR3. TCRdb itself ran the multiplex PCR reads through MiXCR, one entry per CDR3 protein. The sample has 550,000 to 850,000 distinct CDR3 sequences, around 20% seen once. This clonotype came up a few times. Its antigen is unidentified.

The sample consisted of blood. The receptor was isolated from a woman between 45 and 65 years old with Graves' hyperthyroidism that later progressed to Graves' ophthalmopathy. The rearrangement links TRBV5-6 to TRBJ2-4; D call uncertain. The CDR3: CASSLDGSGAKNIQYF. In nucleotides, the CDR3 is TGTGCCAGCAGCTTGGACGGGTCAGGTGCCAAAAACATTCAGTACTTC.